This T cell receptor beta chain was sequenced during a study of T cell responses to AZD1222 COVID-19 vaccine. Method: immunoSEQ multiplex PCR; TCRdb's copy keeps in-frame clones and lacks some. The sample lists under 200,000 clones, just over 90% seen once, with around 1.3% in the top ten. Study observations and caveats: Clonal diversity may have been underestimated in mostly white British donors. Variant regions that are unmutated are reportedly the target of nearly half of spike-specific TCRs. The study found Spike-specific TCR breadth and depth rose after two AZD1222 doses.

The germline V gene has CDR1 SGHTS and CDR2 YDEGEE. This CDR3 contains 13 residues. V was pared by 1 base and J by 5 bases, with 9 bases between. A note on this clone: Its antigen is not known.

The TCR originated in an adult who received the AZD1222 COVID-19 vaccine. The source was peripheral blood, collected 28 days after the second AZD1222 dose. The chain links TRBV5-8 to TRBJ1-1; D not resolved. The CDR3 bases are TGTGCCAGCAGCTTGACTCCAAATACTGAAGCTTTCTTT. This sequence encodes CASSLTPNTEAFF. The full variable domain, its missing parts supplied by reference TRBV5-8 and TRBJ1-1, is EAGVTQSPTHLIKTRGQQATLRCSPISGHTSVYWYQQALGLGLQFLLWYDEGEERNRGNFPPRFSGRQFPNYSSELNVNALELEDSALYLCASSLTPNTEAFFGQGTRLTVV.